The 6 T cell receptor beta chains presented below share a single source sample, sequenced in a study of blood T cell repertoires in COVID-19. Generated by immunoSEQ multiplex PCR, the TCRdb table keeps only in-frame clones and is missing some. The sample lists roughly 400,000 clones, roughly 90% seen once, with around 1.7% in the top ten. The sequencing sample was made of PBMCs or T cells enriched from blood (not recorded which). All receptors derive from a woman between 25 and 40 years old who had recovered from COVID-19.

The chain is built from TRBV5-1 and TRBJ1-2, with D uncertain. With 0 bases removed from V and 8 bases from J, the gap between germline ends came to 11 bases. This CDR3 comprises 13 residues. Germline CDR1 reads SGHRS; CDR2 reads YFSETQ. The CDR3 protein is CASSLVKTRGYTF. CDR3 sequence (DNA): TGCGCCAGCAGCTTGGTGAAAACGAGAGGCTACACCTTC.

This clone was observed a handful of times. The chain combines TRBV10-3 with TRBJ2-1, with D perhaps matching TRBD1 (5 bases). V shed 6 bases and J shed 5 bases, with 11 bases lying between them. The CDR3 spans 13 residues. Germline V gene data show CDR1 as ENHRY and CDR2 as SYGVKD. The CDR3 coding sequence is TGTGCCATCAGCCTACAGGAGAACAATGAGCAGTTCTTC. As protein: CAISLQENNEQFF.

Turning to this clone: Other nucleotide sequences in the sample specify the same CDR3. The gene calls are TRBV12-3 or TRBV12-4 and TRBJ1-1; a possible D gene is TRBD1 (5 bases). V lost 3 bases and J 2 bases, leaving 7 bases between the germline ends. The length of the CDR3 is 13 residues. The CDR3 DNA reads as TGTGCCAGCAGTTTGGGGGGAAACACTGAAGCTTTCTTT. This encodes CASSLGGNTEAFF.

The chain has TRBV5-1 and TRBJ2-3, with D possibly matching TRBD1 (6 bases). With 3 bases removed from V and 0 bases from J, the gap between germline ends came to 20 bases. CDR3 size: 18 residues. Germline loops: CDR1 SGHRS, CDR2 YFSETQ. CDR3 nucleotide sequence: TGCGCCAGCAGCTCCTTTCAGTCTCAGGGGATTAGCACAGATACGCAGTATTTT. Amino acids: CASSSFQSQGISTDTQYF.

In the case of this clone: A read error may account for a junction end that differs from germline. This chain links TRBV7-7 with TRBJ2-7, with 7 bases that match TRBD1. The CDR3 has 14 residues. The germline V gene encodes CDR1 SSHAT and CDR2 FNYEAQ (reference sequence). The CDR3 is CASSPAGTEYEQYF. In DNA form, the CDR3 reads TGTGCTAGCAGCCCTGCCGGGACAGAGTACGAGCAGTACTTC.

The chain employs TRBV13 and TRBJ2-7; possible D gene TRBD2, 5 bases. The germline gives CDR1 PRHDT, CDR2 FYEKMQ (reference sequence). The germline V and J ends were trimmed by 5 bases and 5 bases, with 19 bases remaining between them. This CDR3 is 15 amino acids long. Here the CDR3 DNA reads TGTGCCAGCAGCCCATCCCTACGGGAAAGCAACGAGCAGTACTTC. Protein product: CASSPSLRESNEQYF.